This is a list of T cell receptor beta chains from one sample in a study of regulatory T cells in long-lasting Graves disease. TCRdb ran MiXCR on the multiplex PCR reads and lists one entry per CDR3 protein. There are roughly 300,000 distinct CDR3 sequences in the sample; around a fifth occur only once, and roughly 29% lies in the top ten. The sample here was peripheral blood mononuclear cells (PBMCs), taken when the disease was refractory, from a patient treated with antithyroid drugs. The source is a female donor with Graves disease. CDR3s include the opening cysteine and the closing phenylalanine or tryptophan. The order of the fields is D gene, clone size, J gene, V gene, CDR3 protein, CDR3 DNA. D genes are given only for firm matches. Where a row states a size, it is once, few, many or the class of an expanded clone; other rows omit it.

D: .
size: .
J: TRBJ1-1
V: TRBV29-1
CDR3: CSAQAMNTEAFF
DNA: TGCAGCGCACAAGCCATGAACACTGAAGCTTTCTTT

D: .
size: .
J: TRBJ1-1
V: TRBV29-1
CDR3: CSVAGVLNTEAFF
DNA: TGCAGCGTCGCCGGTGTGCTGAACACTGAAGCTTTCTTT

D: TRBD1
size: many
J: TRBJ2-7
V: TRBV27
CDR3: CASSRRGLSYEQYF
DNA: TGTGCCAGCAGCCGAAGGGGGCTTTCCTACGAGCAGTACTTC

D: .
size: .
J: TRBJ1-6
V: TRBV28
CDR3: CASRNRLGSPLHF
DNA: TGTGCCAGCAGGAACAGACTAGGTTCACCCCTCCACTTT

D: TRBD1
size: .
J: TRBJ2-5
V: TRBV7-8
CDR3: CASSQVGRGPWETQYF
DNA: TGCGCCAGCAGCCAAGTGGGTAGGGGGCCCTGGGAGACCCAGTACTTC

D: .
size: many
J: TRBJ1-2
V: TRBV3-1
CDR3: CASSQVQNYGYTF
DNA: TGTGCCAGCAGCCAAGTACAGAACTATGGCTACACCTTC

D: TRBD2
size: .
J: TRBJ2-1
V: TRBV12-3/TRBV12-4
CDR3: CASSPGLAVQFF
DNA: TGTGCCAGCAGTCCCGGACTAGCGGTGCAGTTCTTC

D: .
size: many
J: TRBJ2-5
V: TRBV14
CDR3: CASSQDGTQYF
DNA: TGTGCCAGCAGCCAAGACGGGACCCAGTACTTC

D: TRBD1
size: many
J: TRBJ2-7
V: TRBV6-2/TRBV6-3
CDR3: CASSTGQGTYEQYF
DNA: TGTGCCAGCAGCACGGGACAGGGGACCTACGAGCAGTACTTC

D: .
size: many
J: TRBJ2-7
V: TRBV11-2
CDR3: CASSKGPTITYEQYF
DNA: TGTGCCAGCAGCAAAGGGCCCACGATTACCTACGAGCAGTACTTC

D: .
size: many
J: TRBJ1-1
V: TRBV12-3/TRBV12-4
CDR3: CASSLGFHMNTEAFF
DNA: TGTGCCAGCAGTTTAGGGTTCCACATGAACACTGAAGCTTTCTTT

D: TRBD2
size: many
J: TRBJ2-7
V: TRBV12-3/TRBV12-4
CDR3: CASSPLLAAYEQYF
DNA: TGTGCCAGCAGTCCCCTGCTAGCGGCCTACGAGCAGTACTTC

D: .
size: many
J: TRBJ2-7
V: TRBV2
CDR3: CASSEGVTAGPYEQYF
DNA: TGTGCCAGCAGTGAAGGGGTGACAGCCGGTCCCTACGAGCAGTACTTC

D: TRBD1
size: .
J: TRBJ2-6
V: TRBV7-3
CDR3: CASSLRYRTGITSGANVLTF
DNA: TGTGCCAGCAGCTTACGATATCGGACAGGGATTACCTCTGGGGCCAACGTCCTGACTTTC

D: TRBD2
size: .
J: TRBJ2-7
V: TRBV19
CDR3: CASTPGTSGSRREQYF
DNA: TGTGCCAGTACCCCTGGGACTAGCGGGAGCAGGCGAGAGCAGTACTTC

D: .
size: .
J: TRBJ2-2
V: TRBV20-1
CDR3: CSASPSANTGELFF
DNA: TGCAGTGCTAGCCCTAGCGCTAACACCGGGGAGCTGTTTTTT

D: TRBD2
size: many
J: TRBJ2-7
V: TRBV5-1
CDR3: CASSLVAGEVWNEQYF
DNA: TGCGCCAGCAGCTTGGTCGCGGGAGAGGTATGGAACGAGCAGTACTTC

D: .
size: many
J: TRBJ2-5
V: TRBV29-1
CDR3: CSVGDEEETQYF
DNA: TGCAGCGTTGGCGACGAGGAAGAGACCCAGTACTTC

D: TRBD2
size: few
J: TRBJ2-1
V: TRBV7-9
CDR3: CASSGGTSGYYNEQFF
DNA: TGTGCCAGCAGCGGAGGCACTAGCGGGTATTACAATGAGCAGTTCTTC

D: TRBD1
size: .
J: TRBJ1-4
V: TRBV13
CDR3: CASSSSDRVRKLFF
DNA: TGTGCCAGCAGCTCCTCCGACAGGGTTCGAAAACTGTTTTTT

D: .
size: .
J: TRBJ1-4
V: TRBV3-1
CDR3: CASSQEAGHEKLFF
DNA: TGTGCCAGCAGCCAAGAGGCAGGGCATGAAAAACTGTTTTTT

D: TRBD1
size: many
J: TRBJ2-7
V: TRBV28
CDR3: CASLGQGRPYEQYF
DNA: TGTGCCAGTTTGGGACAGGGGCGTCCCTACGAGCAGTACTTC

D: TRBD1
size: .
J: TRBJ1-2
V: TRBV20-1
CDR3: CSARSGRGQDYGYTF
DNA: TGCAGTGCTAGATCGGGCAGGGGGCAAGACTATGGCTACACCTTC

D: TRBD1
size: few
J: TRBJ1-5
V: TRBV30
CDR3: CACQGASNQPQHF
DNA: TGTGCCTGCCAGGGGGCTAGCAATCAGCCCCAGCATTTT

D: TRBD2
size: few
J: TRBJ2-7
V: TRBV6-1
CDR3: CASSRLAGISYEQYF
DNA: TGTGCCAGCAGTCGACTAGCGGGGATCTCCTACGAGCAGTACTTC

D: .
size: many
J: TRBJ1-1
V: TRBV12-3/TRBV12-4
CDR3: CASSFAAGTEAFF
DNA: TGTGCCAGCAGTTTCGCGGCGGGCACTGAAGCTTTCTTT

D: TRBD1
size: many
J: TRBJ1-2
V: TRBV28
CDR3: CASSLADRGQGSYGYTF
DNA: TGTGCCAGCAGCCTAGCCGACAGGGGGCAAGGGAGTTATGGCTACACCTTC

D: TRBD1
size: .
J: TRBJ1-2
V: TRBV28
CDR3: CASSRPGTGGGYTF
DNA: TGTGCCAGCAGCCGACCCGGGACAGGGGGTGGCTACACCTTC

D: TRBD1
size: .
J: TRBJ1-1
V: TRBV3-1
CDR3: CASSRDRGFRHTEAFF
DNA: TGTGCCAGCAGCCGGGACAGGGGATTTAGGCACACTGAAGCTTTCTTT

D: TRBD1
size: many
J: TRBJ2-5
V: TRBV5-4
CDR3: CASSLGDSQETQYF
DNA: TGTGCCAGCAGCTTGGGGGACAGTCAAGAGACCCAGTACTTC

D: .
size: many
J: TRBJ2-6
V: TRBV27
CDR3: CASSARSGANVLTF
DNA: TGTGCCAGCAGTGCACGCTCTGGGGCCAACGTCCTGACTTTC